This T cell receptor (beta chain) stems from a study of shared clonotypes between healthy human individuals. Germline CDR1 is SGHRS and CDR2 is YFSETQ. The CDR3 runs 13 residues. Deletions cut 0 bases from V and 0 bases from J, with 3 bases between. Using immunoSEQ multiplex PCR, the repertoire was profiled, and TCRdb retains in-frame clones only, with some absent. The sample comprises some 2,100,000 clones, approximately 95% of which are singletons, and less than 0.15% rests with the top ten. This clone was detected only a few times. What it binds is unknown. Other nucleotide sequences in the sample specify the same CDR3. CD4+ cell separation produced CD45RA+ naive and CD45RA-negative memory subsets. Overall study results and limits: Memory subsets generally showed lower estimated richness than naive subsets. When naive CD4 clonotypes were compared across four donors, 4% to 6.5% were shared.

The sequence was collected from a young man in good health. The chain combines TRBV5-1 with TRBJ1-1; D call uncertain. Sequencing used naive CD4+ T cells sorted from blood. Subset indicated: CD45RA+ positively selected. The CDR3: CASSLELNTEAFF. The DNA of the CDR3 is TGCGCCAGCAGCTTGGAGCTGAACACTGAAGCTTTCTTT.